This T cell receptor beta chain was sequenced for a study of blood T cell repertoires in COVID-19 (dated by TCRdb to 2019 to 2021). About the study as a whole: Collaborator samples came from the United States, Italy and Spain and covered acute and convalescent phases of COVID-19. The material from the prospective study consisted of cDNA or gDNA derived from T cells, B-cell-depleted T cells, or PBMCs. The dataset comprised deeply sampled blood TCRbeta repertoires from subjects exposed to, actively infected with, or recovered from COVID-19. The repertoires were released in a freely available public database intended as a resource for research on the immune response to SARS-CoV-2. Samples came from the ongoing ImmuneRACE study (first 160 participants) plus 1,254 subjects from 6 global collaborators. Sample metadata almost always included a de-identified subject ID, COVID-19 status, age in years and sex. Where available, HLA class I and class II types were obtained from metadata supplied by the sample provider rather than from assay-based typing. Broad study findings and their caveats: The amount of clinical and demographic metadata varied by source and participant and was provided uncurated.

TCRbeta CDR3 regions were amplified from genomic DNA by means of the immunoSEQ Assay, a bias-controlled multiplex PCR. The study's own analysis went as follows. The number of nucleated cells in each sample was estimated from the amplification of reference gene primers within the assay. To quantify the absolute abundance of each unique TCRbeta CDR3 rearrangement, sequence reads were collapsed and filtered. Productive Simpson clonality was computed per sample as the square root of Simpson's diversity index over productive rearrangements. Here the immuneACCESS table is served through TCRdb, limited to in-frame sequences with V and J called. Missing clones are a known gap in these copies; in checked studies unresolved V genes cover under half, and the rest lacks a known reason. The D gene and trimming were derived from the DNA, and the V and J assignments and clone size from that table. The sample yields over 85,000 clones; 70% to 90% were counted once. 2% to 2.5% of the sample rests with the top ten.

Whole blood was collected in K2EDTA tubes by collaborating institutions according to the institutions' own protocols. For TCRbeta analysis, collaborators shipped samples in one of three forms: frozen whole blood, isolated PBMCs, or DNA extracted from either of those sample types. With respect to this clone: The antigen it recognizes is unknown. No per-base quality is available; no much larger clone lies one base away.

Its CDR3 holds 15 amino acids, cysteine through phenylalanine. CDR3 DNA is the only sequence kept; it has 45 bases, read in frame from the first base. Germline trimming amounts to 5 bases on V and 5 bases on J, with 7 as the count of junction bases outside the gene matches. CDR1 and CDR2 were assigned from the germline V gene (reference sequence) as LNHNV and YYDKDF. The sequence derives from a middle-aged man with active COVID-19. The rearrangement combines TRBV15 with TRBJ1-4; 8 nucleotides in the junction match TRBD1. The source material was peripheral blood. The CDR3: CATSVRRDRNEKLFF. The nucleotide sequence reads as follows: TGTGCCACCAGCGTACGACGGGACAGGAATGAAAAACTGTTTTTT. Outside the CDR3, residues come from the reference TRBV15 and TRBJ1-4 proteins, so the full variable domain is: DAMVIQNPRYQVTQFGKPVTLSCSQTLNHNVMYWYQQKSSQAPKLLFHYYDKDFNNEADTPDNFQSRRPNTSFCFLDIRSPGLGDTAMYLCATSVRRDRNEKLFFGSGTQLSVL.